This T cell receptor (beta chain) derives from a study of quantifying T cell responses using KT2 cells. Whole-study context: TCR alpha and beta constant-region primers primed reverse transcription of RNA. The second PCR was a qPCR stopped at a predetermined fluorescence threshold. Findings and caveats of the study: Very high KT2 spike-in numbers caused saturation in KT2 sequence detection. Detection of KT2 sequences held at the lowest tested level, about one cell per 100,000 PBMC.

The junction had 19 bases not matched to a gene; V was cut back by 1 base and J by 2 bases. The germline CDR1 and CDR2 sequences are SGHAT and FQNNGV. The CDR3 loop spans 21 amino acids. This clonotype was seen a few times. The target antigen is unknown. An oligo carrying a UMI was ligated to the cDNA 3' end. The first PCR ran 4 to 5 cycles with an equimolar RC1.1 and RC1.2 beta primer mix. In TCRdb, the UMI-ligation and nested PCR reads were re-called with MiXCR into one record per CDR3 protein. The top ten clones hold 10% of a sample with around 50,000 distinct CDR3 sequences, around 10% of them seen once. Different KT2-to-PBMC ratios were created with a constant PBMC count.

This clonotype was sampled from a human donor. The rearrangement links TRBV11-2 to TRBJ1-1; 10 bases agree with TRBD1. Sequencing input: PBMCs spiked with cells of the T cell clone KT2. As DNA, the CDR3 is TGTGCCAGCAGCTTAGGGTTACCTCTCCGGGACAGGGGTGGGAGAAACACTGAAGCTTTCTTT. Protein sequence: CASSLGLPLRDRGGRNTEAFF.